This TCR beta chain was found in a study of cytomegalovirus exposure and HLA in healthy donors (TCRdb year 2017). Context from the whole study: According to a later analysis, the 100 to 150 validation repertoires were produced on the same platform as the roughly 700 repertoires of the first cohort. The aim of the study was to test whether cataloging public T cell receptors could identify signatures of past pathogen exposure. Besides the first cohort of approximately 670 subjects, a separate validation cohort made up of over 95 different subjects was used. To predict cytomegalovirus infection status, the study combined high-throughput TCR immunosequencing, statistical association of individual TCRs with disease status, and machine learning.

Study-wide conclusions, independent of this receptor: The study gave a list of some 150 TCR beta chains associated with cytomegalovirus. All 110 or so repertoires were used to score co-occurrence in the validation cohort in a later analysis, because that analysis had no HLA typing for the cohort. In vitro tests confirmed that a few of the cytomegalovirus-associated TCR beta chains recognize cytomegalovirus antigens. Most TCR sequences were observed very rarely across donors, whereas some public TCRs were present in many individuals. The classifier was reported to diagnose cytomegalovirus status with high specificity and sensitivity in both the original cohort and the validation cohort. Of the cluster scores, roughly 95% were above 0 in a later analysis, which found that TCRs clustered in the first cohort also tended to co-occur in the roughly 130 validation repertoires. According to the authors, the approach could potentially be generalized to other disease states and immunological phenotypes.

Concerning this clone: This clone's antigen is unknown. Base qualities are missing; no much larger clone stands one base away.

Library method: the immunoSEQ multiplex PCR assay. On the study's bioinformatics: To diagnose cytomegalovirus status from the catalog of TCR beta chain sequences, a statistical classification framework was built. TCRdb retrieved this table from immuneACCESS and kept in-frame rearrangements only. Not all clones are present; in checked studies, unresolved V genes account for under half, and no reason is known for the remainder. V, J and clone size were drawn from that table, and D and trimming were deduced from the DNA. Across this sample there are about 170,000 clones, with around nine tenths seen only once. The ten largest clones represent 10% of the sample. From its cysteine to its phenylalanine, the CDR3 spans 15 amino acids. Just the 45-base CDR3 DNA is kept, in frame starting at base 1. Per the germline V gene (reference sequence), MNHNY is the CDR1 and SVGAGI is the CDR2. Trimming costs V 4 bases and J 2 bases, and their ends lie 14 bases apart.

Donors formed part of the validation cohort, which comprised 120 or so subjects and was distinct from the first cohort of several hundred subjects. Sample: PBMCs. The source of this sequence is a woman aged 18-30 years in good health and CMV-seropositive. This chain joins TRBV6-6 to TRBJ2-5; no D gene is confidently identified. CDR3 reads: CASSFPVGEQETQYF. The nucleotides read TGTGCCAGCAGTTTCCCTGTGGGCGAACAAGAGACCCAGTACTTC.